These T cell receptor beta chains were read from a single sample in a study of T cell responses to AZD1222 COVID-19 vaccine. The protocol was immunoSEQ multiplex PCR, while the TCRdb copy is restricted to in-frame clones and leaves out a portion. The table has some 150,000 clones, 82% seen once. The material sequenced was peripheral blood, taken on day 0 of MenACWY control vaccination. The receptors shown here come from an adult in good health. The CDR3 runs from the conserved cysteine through the conserved F or W. Fields, in order: clone size, J gene, D gene, V gene, CDR3 protein, CDR3 DNA. A D gene is named only where the DNA matches it firmly. A clone size is listed for some rows: how often the clone was seen (once, few, many), or a class if it is expanded.

. | TRBJ1-5 | . | TRBV3-1/TRBV3-2 | CASSQGGMGNQPQHF | TGTGCCAGCAGCCAGGGGGGGATGGGCAATCAGCCCCAGCATTTT
. | TRBJ1-2 | . | TRBV7-9 | CASSLGGGYVGYTF | TGTGCCAGCAGCTTAGGGGGAGGCTATGTTGGCTACACCTTC
once | TRBJ2-2 | . | TRBV3-1/TRBV3-2 | CASSQVGRAENTGELFF | TGTGCCAGCAGCCAAGTCGGGAGAGCGGAGAACACCGGGGAGCTGTTTTTT
. | TRBJ1-2 | . | TRBV4-2 | CASSQGLWGDGYTF | TGTGCCAGCAGCCAAGGGTTATGGGGAGATGGCTACACCTTC
. | TRBJ1-2 | . | TRBV5-1 | CASSGTGIYGYTF | TGCGCCAGCAGCGGAACAGGGATCTATGGCTACACCTTC
once | TRBJ2-3 | . | TRBV21-1 | CASSSGLAGRDTQYF | TGTGCCAGCAGCTCGGGACTAGCGGGGCGAGATACGCAGTATTTT
few | TRBJ2-1 | . | TRBV5-1 | CASRPAETYNEQFF | TGCGCCAGCAGGCCAGCCGAGACCTACAATGAGCAGTTCTTC
. | TRBJ1-3 | . | TRBV11-2 | CASSLDRQGKGNTIYF | TGTGCCAGCAGCTTAGATCGCCAGGGCAAAGGAAACACCATATATTTT
. | TRBJ1-1 | . | TRBV19 | CASSISMNTEAFF | TGTGCCAGTAGTATCTCCATGAACACTGAAGCTTTCTTT
few | TRBJ1-1 | . | TRBV6-5 | CASSRRDAGYAFF | TGTGCCAGCAGTAGACGGGACGCTGGTTATGCTTTCTTT
. | TRBJ2-2 | TRBD1 | TRBV5-4 | CASSRTGGGTGELFF | TGTGCCAGCAGCAGGACAGGGGGAGGAACCGGGGAGCTGTTTTTT
few | TRBJ2-7 | TRBD1 | TRBV9 | CASSVGDRTYEQYF | TGTGCCAGCAGCGTAGGGGACAGGACCTACGAGCAGTACTTC
. | TRBJ1-5 | . | TRBV28 | CASSPIRDQPQHF | TGTGCCAGCAGTCCCATTAGGGATCAGCCCCAGCATTTT
few | TRBJ1-5 | . | TRBV2 | CASSADRNNQPQHF | TGTGCCAGCAGTGCCGACAGAAACAATCAGCCCCAGCATTTT
. | TRBJ2-5 | . | TRBV29-1 | CSVGLGEGTQYF | TGCAGCGTGGGTTTGGGAGAGGGGACCCAGTACTTC
. | TRBJ2-3 | . | TRBV29-1 | CSGRGASTDTQYF | TGCAGCGGACGGGGTGCTAGCACAGATACGCAGTATTTT
. | TRBJ1-2 | . | TRBV28 | CASSLRHYGYTF | TGTGCCAGCAGTTTACGGCACTATGGCTACACCTTC
. | TRBJ2-5 | . | TRBV5-1 | CASSLQGQETQYF | TGCGCCAGCAGTTTACAGGGACAAGAGACCCAGTACTTC
. | TRBJ2-1 | TRBD2 | TRBV5-4 | CASSLVLAVDEQFF | TGTGCCAGCAGCTTGGTGCTAGCGGTGGATGAGCAGTTCTTC
. | TRBJ1-5 | TRBD1 | TRBV10-2 | CASCDDRGSQPQHF | TGCGCCAGCTGTGACGACAGGGGGAGTCAGCCCCAGCATTTT
. | TRBJ2-1 | . | TRBV2 | CASSEVMANNEQFF | TGTGCCAGCAGTGAAGTGATGGCCAACAATGAGCAGTTCTTC
. | TRBJ2-2 | TRBD2 | TRBV30 | CAWSVPGGTGELFF | TGTGCCTGGAGTGTACCGGGGGGCACCGGGGAGCTGTTTTTT
few | TRBJ2-7 | TRBD1 | TRBV4-2 | CASSQAPGQSSYEQYF | TGTGCCAGCAGCCAAGCCCCGGGACAGAGCTCCTACGAGCAGTACTTC
. | TRBJ2-3 | . | TRBV4-1 | CASSQVVADTQYF | TGCGCCAGCAGCCAAGTCGTTGCAGATACGCAGTATTTT
. | TRBJ2-2 | . | TRBV6-5 | CASSPWTSQGGELFF | TGTGCCAGCAGTCCTTGGACTTCTCAAGGCGGGGAGCTGTTTTTT
. | TRBJ1-1 | . | TRBV10-1 | CASSAGMNTEAFF | TGCGCCAGCAGCGCGGGGATGAACACTGAAGCTTTCTTT
. | TRBJ1-5 | . | TRBV2 | CASSDGTRSNQPQHF | TGTGCCAGCAGTGACGGGACACGTAGCAATCAGCCCCAGCATTTT
. | TRBJ1-2 | TRBD1 | TRBV29-1 | CSVVEQGAGYTF | TGCAGCGTTGTGGAACAGGGGGCTGGCTACACCTTC
. | TRBJ2-2 | TRBD2 | TRBV7-3 | CASSLSGGWNTGELFF | TGTGCCAGCAGCTTAAGCGGGGGATGGAACACCGGGGAGCTGTTTTTT
once | TRBJ2-2 | . | TRBV5-4 | CASSLGLPPGELFF | TGTGCCAGCAGCTTGGGACTGCCTCCCGGGGAGCTGTTTTTT
. | TRBJ1-1 | . | TRBV5-1 | CASSPPGGNTEAFF | TGCGCCAGCAGCCCCCCCGGGGGGAACACTGAAGCTTTCTTT
. | TRBJ1-5 | TRBD1 | TRBV28 | CASTHMGGQGYQPQHF | TGTGCCAGCACCCACATGGGGGGACAGGGTTATCAGCCCCAGCATTTT
. | TRBJ1-2 | TRBD1 | TRBV13 | CASSWRGLRHGYTF | TGTGCCAGCAGCTGGAGGGGGCTCCGTCATGGCTACACCTTC
. | TRBJ1-6 | . | TRBV3-1/TRBV3-2 | CASSQEFGNSPLHF | TGTGCCAGCAGCCAAGAATTCGGGAATTCACCCCTCCACTTT
. | TRBJ1-6 | TRBD1 | TRBV7-6 | CASSLLSPGGSNSPLHF | TGTGCCAGCAGCTTATTATCACCAGGGGGGTCTAATTCACCCCTCCACTTT
. | TRBJ1-4 | . | TRBV28 | CASSLLGLTATNEKLFF | TGTGCCAGCAGTTTACTGGGCCTAACAGCAACTAATGAAAAACTGTTTTTT
. | TRBJ1-4 | TRBD1 | TRBV18 | CASSPEGQSFATNEKLFF | TGTGCCAGCTCACCCGAGGGACAGTCTTTTGCAACTAATGAAAAACTGTTTTTT
. | TRBJ2-3 | TRBD2 | TRBV3-1/TRBV3-2 | CASSQNGGNTQYF | TGTGCCAGCAGCCAAAACGGGGGGAATACGCAGTATTTT
. | TRBJ2-1 | TRBD2 | TRBV3-1/TRBV3-2 | CASSDSGGYNEQFF | TGTGCCAGCAGCGATAGCGGGGGTTACAATGAGCAGTTCTTC
once | TRBJ2-7 | TRBD2 | TRBV27 | CASSPGGEYEQYF | TGTGCCAGCAGTCCCGGGGGGGAGTACGAGCAGTACTTC
. | TRBJ2-7 | TRBD1 | TRBV19 | CASSPGVQGSKEQYF | TGTGCCAGTAGTCCCGGTGTACAGGGGTCGAAAGAGCAGTACTTC
. | TRBJ2-2 | . | TRBV3-1/TRBV3-2 | CASSRPPTGFEAGELFF | TGTGCCAGCAGCCGCCCCCCCACAGGGTTCGAAGCCGGGGAGCTGTTTTTT
few | TRBJ1-5 | . | TRBV11-2 | CASSFELNQPQHF | TGTGCCAGCAGCTTTGAACTTAATCAGCCCCAGCATTTT
few | TRBJ2-7 | . | TRBV4-1 | CASSPQLGNYEQYF | TGCGCCAGCAGCCCTCAGTTAGGTAACTACGAGCAGTACTTC
. | TRBJ1-1 | . | TRBV19 | CASRASGTEAFF | TGTGCCAGTAGGGCCAGTGGGACTGAAGCTTTCTTT
. | TRBJ1-2 | . | TRBV7-9 | CASSPQGVHGYTF | TGTGCCAGCAGCCCACAGGGAGTCCATGGCTACACCTTC
. | TRBJ1-2 | . | TRBV4-2 | CASSQAGTFYGYTF | TGTGCCAGCAGCCAAGCCGGGACCTTTTATGGCTACACCTTC
. | TRBJ1-1 | . | TRBV5-1 | CASSWQGDTEAFF | TGCGCCAGCAGCTGGCAGGGAGACACTGAAGCTTTCTTT
few | TRBJ1-2 | TRBD1 | TRBV12-3/TRBV12-4 | CASSWTGVGYTF | TGTGCCAGCAGCTGGACAGGGGTTGGCTACACCTTC
. | TRBJ2-7 | . | TRBV27 | CASSLSAQPAYVQYF | TGTGCCAGCAGTTTATCTGCCCAGCCAGCCTACGTGCAGTACTTC
. | TRBJ1-1 | TRBD1 | TRBV12-5 | CASVGTGGDTEAFF | TGTGCTAGTGTTGGGACAGGGGGCGACACTGAAGCTTTCTTT
. | TRBJ2-1 | TRBD2 | TRBV6-5 | CASSYAGGREQFF | TGTGCCAGCAGTTATGCGGGGGGCCGGGAGCAGTTCTTC
. | TRBJ2-7 | TRBD2 | TRBV27 | CASSFRTSGVDEQYF | TGTGCCAGCAGTTTCAGGACTAGCGGGGTCGACGAGCAGTACTTC
. | TRBJ1-4 | . | TRBV19 | CASSILEAAVSEKLFF | TGTGCCAGTAGTATTCTCGAAGCTGCTGTCTCGGAAAAACTGTTTTTT